The rows below give T cell receptor beta chains drawn from one sample of a study of cytomegalovirus exposure and HLA in healthy donors. Sequencing used immunoSEQ multiplex PCR; TCRdb keeps in-frame clones, though not all of them. The table has about 220,000 clones, around 90% seen once. The sequencing input was PBMCs. Receptor source: a woman between 18 and 30 years old in good health and CMV-seronegative. Each CDR3 is given with its conserved first and last residue. A D gene is named only where the DNA matches it firmly. The listing skips clone size in some rows; elsewhere it reads once, few, many or a size class.

V gene: TRBV30; D gene: .; clone size: .; J gene: TRBJ1-1; CDR3 protein: CAWSRLKGLVSGFGGLEAFF; CDR3 DNA: TGTGCCTGGAGTAGGTTAAAGGGTTTGGTGTCGGGGTTCGGAGGGCTTGAAGCTTTCTTT
V gene: TRBV9; D gene: .; clone size: .; J gene: TRBJ2-5; CDR3 protein: CASSVRGIETQYF; CDR3 DNA: TGTGCCAGCAGCGTTAGGGGGATAGAGACCCAGTACTTC
V gene: TRBV27; D gene: .; clone size: .; J gene: TRBJ1-2; CDR3 protein: CASSLSTTHYGYTF; CDR3 DNA: TGTGCCAGCAGTTTATCGACAACTCACTATGGCTACACCTTC
V gene: TRBV7-2; D gene: .; clone size: once; J gene: TRBJ1-3; CDR3 protein: CASSPNTGLSGNTIYF; CDR3 DNA: TGTGCCAGCAGCCCAAACACGGGGTTATCGGGAAACACCATATATTTT
V gene: TRBV5-6; D gene: TRBD1; clone size: .; J gene: TRBJ2-2; CDR3 protein: CASSALTGVGELFF; CDR3 DNA: TGTGCCAGCAGCGCATTAACAGGGGTCGGGGAGCTGTTTTTT
V gene: TRBV6-6; D gene: .; clone size: .; J gene: TRBJ1-1; CDR3 protein: CASSYSQGLSNTEAFF; CDR3 DNA: TGTGCCAGCAGTTACTCGCAGGGGCTTTCGAACACTGAAGCTTTCTTT
V gene: TRBV6-5; D gene: TRBD1; clone size: .; J gene: TRBJ1-4; CDR3 protein: CASSRGQGGKLFF; CDR3 DNA: TGTGCCAGCAGCCGAGGACAGGGGGGAAAACTGTTTTTT
V gene: TRBV6-6; D gene: .; clone size: .; J gene: TRBJ2-1; CDR3 protein: CASSYGSQGLDNEQFF; CDR3 DNA: TGTGCCAGCAGTTACGGGTCCCAGGGGCTGGACAATGAGCAGTTCTTC
V gene: TRBV2; D gene: .; clone size: .; J gene: TRBJ2-2; CDR3 protein: CASSELSGHTGELFF; CDR3 DNA: TGTGCCAGCAGTGAGCTTAGCGGCCACACCGGGGAGCTGTTTTTT
V gene: TRBV5-5; D gene: TRBD2; clone size: .; J gene: TRBJ2-2; CDR3 protein: CASSPGGTRAIGELFF; CDR3 DNA: TGTGCCAGCAGCCCCGGGGGGACCAGAGCTATCGGGGAGCTGTTTTTT
V gene: TRBV10-3; D gene: .; clone size: few; J gene: TRBJ2-7; CDR3 protein: CATASYEQYF; CDR3 DNA: TGTGCCACCGCGTCCTACGAGCAGTACTTC
V gene: TRBV25-1; D gene: .; clone size: .; J gene: TRBJ2-3; CDR3 protein: CASSGDSGPQGGTDTQYF; CDR3 DNA: TGTGCCAGCAGTGGAGACTCAGGTCCCCAGGGCGGCACAGATACGCAGTATTTT
V gene: TRBV6-6; D gene: TRBD2; clone size: .; J gene: TRBJ2-5; CDR3 protein: CASRPGQAGGAETQYF; CDR3 DNA: TGTGCCAGCAGACCCGGTCAAGCGGGAGGTGCGGAGACCCAGTACTTC
V gene: TRBV7-8; D gene: TRBD1; clone size: .; J gene: TRBJ2-7; CDR3 protein: CASSFAGTGLSGQYF; CDR3 DNA: TGTGCCAGCAGCTTTGCCGGGACAGGGTTGAGCGGGCAGTACTTC
V gene: TRBV27; D gene: TRBD2; clone size: .; J gene: TRBJ2-3; CDR3 protein: CASTPTSGRAWEDTQYF; CDR3 DNA: TGTGCCAGCACCCCTACTAGCGGGAGGGCCTGGGAAGATACGCAGTATTTT
V gene: TRBV5-6; D gene: TRBD2; clone size: .; J gene: TRBJ2-3; CDR3 protein: CASSSGTSAFRDTQYF; CDR3 DNA: TGTGCCAGCAGTTCCGGGACTAGCGCTTTCCGGGATACGCAGTATTTT
V gene: TRBV2; D gene: .; clone size: .; J gene: TRBJ1-1; CDR3 protein: CASSEERVAAGNTEAFF; CDR3 DNA: TGTGCCAGCAGTGAAGAGAGGGTGGCCGCGGGGAACACTGAAGCTTTCTTT
V gene: TRBV29-1; D gene: .; clone size: .; J gene: TRBJ1-5; CDR3 protein: CSVADGLLGNQPQHF; CDR3 DNA: TGCAGCGTTGCAGACGGACTTCTGGGCAATCAGCCCCAGCATTTT
V gene: TRBV5-1; D gene: .; clone size: .; J gene: TRBJ1-3; CDR3 protein: CASRLEGISGNTIYF; CDR3 DNA: TGCGCCAGCAGGCTTGAGGGAATCTCTGGAAACACCATATATTTT
V gene: TRBV19; D gene: TRBD1; clone size: .; J gene: TRBJ2-5; CDR3 protein: CASSKGQGPEETQYF; CDR3 DNA: TGTGCCAGTAGTAAGGGACAGGGCCCTGAAGAGACCCAGTACTTC
V gene: TRBV28; D gene: .; clone size: .; J gene: TRBJ2-7; CDR3 protein: CASSSPAKYEQYF; CDR3 DNA: TGTGCCAGCAGTTCCCCCGCTAAGTACGAGCAGTACTTC
V gene: TRBV5-6; D gene: TRBD1; clone size: .; J gene: TRBJ1-6; CDR3 protein: CASSLDSGQGLYSPLHF; CDR3 DNA: TGTGCCAGCAGCTTGGATTCGGGACAGGGACTATATTCACCCCTCCACTTT
V gene: TRBV5-6; D gene: .; clone size: few; J gene: TRBJ1-5; CDR3 protein: CASSSWGGTSNQPQHF; CDR3 DNA: TGTGCCAGCAGCTCCTGGGGCGGTACTAGCAATCAGCCCCAGCATTTT
V gene: TRBV30; D gene: TRBD1; clone size: .; J gene: TRBJ1-3; CDR3 protein: CAWVGQFGNTIYF; CDR3 DNA: TGTGCCTGGGTGGGACAGTTTGGAAACACCATATATTTT
V gene: TRBV18; D gene: TRBD1; clone size: .; J gene: TRBJ1-1; CDR3 protein: CASSPRDRVNTEAFF; CDR3 DNA: TGTGCCAGCTCACCCCGGGACAGGGTGAACACTGAAGCTTTCTTT
V gene: TRBV15; D gene: .; clone size: .; J gene: TRBJ1-1; CDR3 protein: CATSSNRVSGFPAFF; CDR3 DNA: TGTGCCACCAGCAGCAACAGGGTTTCGGGCTTTCCGGCTTTCTTT
V gene: TRBV27; D gene: .; clone size: .; J gene: TRBJ1-1; CDR3 protein: CASSLSGYREGTEAFF; CDR3 DNA: TGTGCCAGCAGTTTATCTGGCTACAGGGAGGGCACTGAAGCTTTCTTT